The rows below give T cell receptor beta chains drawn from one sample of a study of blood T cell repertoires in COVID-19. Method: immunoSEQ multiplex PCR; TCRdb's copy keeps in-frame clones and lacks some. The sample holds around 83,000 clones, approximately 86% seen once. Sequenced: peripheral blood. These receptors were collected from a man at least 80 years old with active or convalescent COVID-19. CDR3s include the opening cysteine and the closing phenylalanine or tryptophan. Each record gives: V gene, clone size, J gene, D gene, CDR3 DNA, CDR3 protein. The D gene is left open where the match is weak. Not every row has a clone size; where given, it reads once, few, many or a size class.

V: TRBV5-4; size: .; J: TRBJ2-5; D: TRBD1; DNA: TGTGCCAGCAGCTTGAGGGGGCGCATAGAGACCCAGTACTTC; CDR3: CASSLRGRIETQYF
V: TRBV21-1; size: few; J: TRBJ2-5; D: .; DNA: TGTGCCAGCAGCAAGTTCCGGGACAGTCGAAACCAAGAGACCCAGTACTTC; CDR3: CASSKFRDSRNQETQYF
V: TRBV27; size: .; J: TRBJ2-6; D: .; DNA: TGTGCCAGCAGTTTACGTCCTATCTACTCTGGGGCCAACGTCCTGACTTTC; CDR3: CASSLRPIYSGANVLTF
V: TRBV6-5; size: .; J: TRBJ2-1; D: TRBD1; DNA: TGTGCCAGCAGTTCGTTCAGGGGGCTGGGTGAGCAGTTCTTC; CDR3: CASSSFRGLGEQFF
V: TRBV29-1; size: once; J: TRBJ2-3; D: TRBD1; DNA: TGCAGCGTCGATCAGGGGGCCCTAGGTCGGGGACCAGATACGCAGTATTTT; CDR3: CSVDQGALGRGPDTQYF
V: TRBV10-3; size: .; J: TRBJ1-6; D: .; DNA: TGTGCCATCAGAGACGCTGCCGGGGGGTCACCCCTCCACTTT; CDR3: CAIRDAAGGSPLHF
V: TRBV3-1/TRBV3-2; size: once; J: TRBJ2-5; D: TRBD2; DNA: TGTGCCAGCAGCCAAGGGACTAGCGGGATCGAGACCCAGTACTTC; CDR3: CASSQGTSGIETQYF
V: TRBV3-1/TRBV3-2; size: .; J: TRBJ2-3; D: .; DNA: TGTGCCAGCAGCCAAGAGACAGGTGCCACAGATACGCAGTATTTT; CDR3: CASSQETGATDTQYF
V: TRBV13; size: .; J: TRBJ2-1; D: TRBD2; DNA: TGTGCCAGCAGATTTAGCGGGAGCGGGGTTCATGAGCAGTTCTTC; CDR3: CASRFSGSGVHEQFF
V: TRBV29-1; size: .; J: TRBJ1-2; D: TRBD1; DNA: TGCAGCGTTGCGGGGGACAGGGCTGGCTACACCTTC; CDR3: CSVAGDRAGYTF
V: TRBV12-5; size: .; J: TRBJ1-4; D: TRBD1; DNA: TGTGCTAGTGGTTCCCCGACAGGGGGCTTTGAAAAACTGTTTTTT; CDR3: CASGSPTGGFEKLFF
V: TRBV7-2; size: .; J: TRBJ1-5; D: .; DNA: TGTGCCAGCAGCTTAGATCTACGCAATCAGCCCCAGCATTTT; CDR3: CASSLDLRNQPQHF
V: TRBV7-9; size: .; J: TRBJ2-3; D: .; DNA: TGTGCCAGCAGCTTATTGCCCAGGGGCCCTAGCACAGATACGCAGTATTTT; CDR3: CASSLLPRGPSTDTQYF
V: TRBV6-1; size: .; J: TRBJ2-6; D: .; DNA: TGTGCCAGCAGTGAGACAAGCTCTGGGGCCAACGTCCTGACTTTC; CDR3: CASSETSSGANVLTF
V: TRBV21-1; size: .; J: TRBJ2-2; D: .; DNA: TGTGCCAGCAGCGGAGAGCCCGCAGCGAACACCGGGGAGCTGTTTTTT; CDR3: CASSGEPAANTGELFF
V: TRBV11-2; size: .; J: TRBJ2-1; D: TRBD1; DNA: TGTGCCAGCAGCTTAGAGGGGACAGGGGTCCCCAATGAGCAGTTCTTC; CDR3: CASSLEGTGVPNEQFF
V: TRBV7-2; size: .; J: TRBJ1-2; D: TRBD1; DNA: TGTGCCAGCAGCTCGCGGACAGGGGGCTTTGGCTACACCTTC; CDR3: CASSSRTGGFGYTF
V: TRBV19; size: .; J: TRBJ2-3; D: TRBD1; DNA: TGTGCCAGTAGGAAACAGGGGGCCGCGGATACGCAGTATTTT; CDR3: CASRKQGAADTQYF
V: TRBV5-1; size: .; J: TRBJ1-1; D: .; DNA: TGCGCCAGCAGCTTGGTGACAGGCGACAGAGCAGAAGCTTTCTTT; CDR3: CASSLVTGDRAEAFF
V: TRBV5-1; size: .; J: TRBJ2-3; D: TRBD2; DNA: TGCGCCAGCAGCTTGGCCCAGGCAAGCGGGGCAGATACGCAGTATTTT; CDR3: CASSLAQASGADTQYF
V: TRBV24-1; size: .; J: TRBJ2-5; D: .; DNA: TGTGCCACCAGTGATTTCACGGGCCAAGAGACCCAGTACTTC; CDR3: CATSDFTGQETQYF
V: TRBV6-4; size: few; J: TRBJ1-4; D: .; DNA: TGTGCCAGCAGCAGCCCAGGTTGTAATGAAAAACTGTTTTTT; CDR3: CASSSPGCNEKLFF